One T cell receptor (beta chain) is described in this entry. This record comes from a study of T cell changes during pregnancy in multiple sclerosis. Clones were sequenced by immunoSEQ multiplex PCR, and TCRdb holds only the in-frame ones, with some missing. This sample has just over 80,000 clones, with about 95% found just once. V was pared by 3 bases and J by 3 bases, with 14 bases between. This CDR3 is 15 amino acids long. Germline lookup yields CDR1 KGHSY and CDR2 FQNENV. The TCR was taken from a female donor with multiple sclerosis, enrolled in a pregnancy study. Sequenced material: peripheral blood, taken in the second trimester of pregnancy. The chain employs TRBV16 and TRBJ1-2; a weak D match, TRBD1 (6 bases). The CDR3 nucleotides are TGTGCCAGCAGCCATACCTACAGGGACGACTATGGCTACACCTTC. Encoded protein: CASSHTYRDDYGYTF.